This entry concerns a single T cell receptor (beta chain). V dropped 0 bases and J dropped 5 bases, with 8 bases sitting between them. Germline assignment: CDR1 SGHVS and CDR2 FNYEAQ. The CDR3 loop spans 13 amino acids. Treatment in this sample: 15 to 20 received Ad26.COV2.S at low or high dose, single or two shots; roughly 5 received placebo; per-sample allocation not given. The samples date from day 63 after the first vaccine or placebo injection. The sample originates from a study of Ad26.COV2.S vaccination and SARS-CoV-2 variants. The assay was immunoSEQ multiplex PCR, and TCRdb's table has in-frame clones only and misses some. The table shows about 420,000 clones, with over 75% occurring only once.

The gene calls are TRBV7-6 and TRBJ2-7, with D hard to call. The sequence was obtained from a person between 18 and 60 years old who received the Ad26.COV2.S COVID-19 vaccine or a placebo. Specimen: peripheral blood, collected in a trial of Ad26.COV2.S vaccine versus placebo. CDR3 amino acids: CASSLALYHEQYF. CDR3 sequence (DNA): TGTGCCAGCAGCTTAGCACTCTACCACGAGCAGTACTTC.